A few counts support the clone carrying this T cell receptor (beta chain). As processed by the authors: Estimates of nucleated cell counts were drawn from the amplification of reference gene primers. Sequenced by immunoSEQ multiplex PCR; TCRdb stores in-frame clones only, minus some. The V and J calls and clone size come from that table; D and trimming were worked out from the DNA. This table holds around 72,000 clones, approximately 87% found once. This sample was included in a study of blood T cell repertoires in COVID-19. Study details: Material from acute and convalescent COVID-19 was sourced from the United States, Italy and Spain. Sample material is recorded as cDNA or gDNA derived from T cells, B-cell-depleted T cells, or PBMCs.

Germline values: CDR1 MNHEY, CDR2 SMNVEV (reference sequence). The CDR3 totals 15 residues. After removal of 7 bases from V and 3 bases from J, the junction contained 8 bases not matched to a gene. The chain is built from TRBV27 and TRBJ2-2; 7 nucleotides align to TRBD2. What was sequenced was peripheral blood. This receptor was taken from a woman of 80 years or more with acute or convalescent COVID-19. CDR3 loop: CASTMRTRDTGELFF. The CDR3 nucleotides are TGTGCCAGCACCATGAGGACTAGGGACACCGGGGAGCTGTTTTTT.